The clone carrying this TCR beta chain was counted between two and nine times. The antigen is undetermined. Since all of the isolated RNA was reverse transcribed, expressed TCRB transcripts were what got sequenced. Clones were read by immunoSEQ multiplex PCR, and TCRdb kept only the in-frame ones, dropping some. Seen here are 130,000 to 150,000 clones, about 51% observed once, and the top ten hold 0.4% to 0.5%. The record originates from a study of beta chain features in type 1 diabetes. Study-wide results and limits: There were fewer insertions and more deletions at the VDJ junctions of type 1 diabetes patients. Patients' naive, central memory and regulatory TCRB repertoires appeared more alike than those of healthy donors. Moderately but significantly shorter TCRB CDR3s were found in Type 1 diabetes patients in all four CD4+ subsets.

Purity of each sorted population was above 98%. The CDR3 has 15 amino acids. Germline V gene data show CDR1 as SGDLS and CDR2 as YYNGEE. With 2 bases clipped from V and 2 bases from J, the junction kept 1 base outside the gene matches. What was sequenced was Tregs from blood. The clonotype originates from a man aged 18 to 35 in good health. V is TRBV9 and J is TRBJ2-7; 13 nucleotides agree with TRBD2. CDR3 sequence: CASSVGTSGTYEQYF. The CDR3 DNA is TGTGCCAGCAGCGTTGGGACTAGCGGGACCTACGAGCAGTACTTC.